This record covers a single T cell receptor (beta chain). Its target is not known. The CDR3 runs to 17 residues. Germline lookup yields CDR1 SGHKS and CDR2 YYEKEE (reference sequence). Trimming pared 0 bases from V and 0 bases from J, leaving 10 bases between. The sample originates from a study of cytomegalovirus exposure and HLA in healthy donors. A multiplex PCR was run with 60 Vbeta primers and 13 Jbeta primers. Only in-frame clones appear in the TCRdb table, and some are missing; sequencing was by immunoSEQ multiplex PCR. The sample lists 90,000 to 120,000 clones, around a tenth occurring once. Notes on the study in general: A likely sequencing artifact accounted for one observed cluster of highly shared sequence variants. Roughly uniform depth of sequencing across donors was assumed in presence/absence analyses. With high specificity and sensitivity, the classifier reportedly diagnosed cytomegalovirus status.

Material for sequencing was PBMCs. This clonotype was sampled from a man aged 40-55 years in good health and CMV-seropositive. The V gene is TRBV5-5, the J gene TRBJ2-6; perhaps TRBD1 as D (5 bases). The DNA of the CDR3 is TGTGCCAGCAGCTTGGGACAGTGGAGCTCTGGGGCCAACGTCCTGACTTTC. As protein: CASSLGQWSSGANVLTF. The whole variable domain, filled in from reference TRBV5-5 and TRBJ2-6, reads DAGVTQSPTHLIKTRGQQVTLRCSPISGHKSVSWYQQVLGQGPQFIFQYYEKEERGRGNFPDRFSARQFPNYSSELNVNALLLGDSALYLCASSLGQWSSGANVLTFGAGSRLTVL.